These T cell receptor beta chains were read from a single sample in a study of response to subunit inactivated influenza vaccine. TCRdb ran MiXCR on the RT-PCR reads and lists one entry per CDR3 protein. The sample includes some 640,000 distinct CDR3 sequences, roughly 14% of them seen just once. Sequenced here: PBMCs from blood, sampled 14 to 15 days before vaccination. The receptors shown here come from a man aged 45-65 years who received an inactivated influenza vaccine. The CDR3 runs from the conserved cysteine through the conserved F or W. The D gene is left open where the match is weak. Size tells how often a clone was seen (once, few, many) or the class of an expanded clone, and some rows leave it out.

j_call v_call d_call cdr3_length clone_size cdr3_nt cdr3_aa
TRBJ2-3 TRBV11-2 - 16 few TGTGCCAGCAGCTTACGTAATCCCACTCTTACAGATACGCAGTATTTT CASSLRNPTLTDTQYF
TRBJ2-4 TRBV7-2 - 16 - TGTGCCAGCAGCATTATCCGGACTGCTTCTGGGAACATTCAGTACTTC CASSIIRTASGNIQYF
TRBJ2-2 TRBV12-3/TRBV12-4 - 16 many TGTGCCATCAGGGATGGGGTTAGGGGGGCGTTCGGGGAGCTGTTTTTT CAIRDGVRGAFGELFF
TRBJ2-1 TRBV11-1 - 14 - TGTGCCAGCAGCTTCGCGGGACAGACGAATGAGCAGTTCTTC CASSFAGQTNEQFF
TRBJ2-1 TRBV20-1 TRBD2 17 - TGCTGTGCTAGTGGACTAGCGGGAGGGAAATCCTACAATGAGCAGTTCTTC CCASGLAGGKSYNEQFF
TRBJ2-3 TRBV5-1 TRBD2 14 - TGCGCCAGCAGGGCTAGCGGGGCCGGAGATACGCAGTATTTT CASRASGAGDTQYF
TRBJ1-4 TRBV4-2 - 15 - TGTGCCAGCAGCCAAGAGGCCTTCTCTAATGAAAAACTGTTTTTT CASSQEAFSNEKLFF
TRBJ1-6 TRBV12-3/TRBV12-4 - 14 many TGTGCCAGCAGTTTAGGGGGACGAAATTCACCCCTCCACTTT CASSLGGRNSPLHF
TRBJ2-2 TRBV7-9 - 17 - TGTGCCAGCAGCTTAGTAGGGGGGACAACGAACACCGGGGAGCTGTTTTTT CASSLVGGTTNTGELFF
TRBJ2-3 TRBV10-3 - 15 - TGTGCCATCAGTGACGGGGGGCCTAACACAGATACGCAGTATTTT CAISDGGPNTDTQYF
TRBJ1-4 TRBV28 TRBD1 14 many TGTGCCAGCAGACTCTCGGGACAGGGCCAAAAACTGTTTTTT CASRLSGQGQKLFF
TRBJ2-7 TRBV10-3 - 15 - TGTGCCATCAGTGAGGTAGCCAGTCCGACCTACGAGCAGTACTTC CAISEVASPTYEQYF
TRBJ2-2 TRBV14 TRBD1 16 - TGTGCCAGCCGAAACTCCGGGACAGGGGGTTCCGGGGAGCTGTTTTTT CASRNSGTGGSGELFF
TRBJ2-1 TRBV5-1 TRBD1 16 few TGCGCCAGCAGCCCGCCTGTAGGACAGGGGGTCGATGAGCAGTTCTTC CASSPPVGQGVDEQFF
TRBJ2-7 TRBV12-3/TRBV12-4 - 14 - TGTGCCAGCACATCTCATCAGGGAGCCTACGAGCAGTACTTC CASTSHQGAYEQYF
TRBJ2-2 TRBV7-8 TRBD2 16 few TGTGCCAGCAGCTTCGGCGCTAGCGGGCGCACCGGGGAGCTGTTTTTT CASSFGASGRTGELFF
TRBJ2-7 TRBV27 - 16 few TGTGCCAGCAGTACAACCGGGACGCAGAGCTCCTACGAGCAGTACTTC CASSTTGTQSSYEQYF
TRBJ1-6 TRBV6-5 TRBD1 15 few TGTGCCAGCAGTTACCGAGGCAGGGGGGATTCACCCCTCCACTTT CASSYRGRGDSPLHF
TRBJ2-3 TRBV3-1 - 13 - TGTGCCAGCAGCCAAACTAGAGGTGATACGCAGTATTTT CASSQTRGDTQYF
TRBJ2-5 TRBV29-1 - 13 few TGCAGCGTTGAAGAAGGAGGGCAAGAGACCCAGTACTTC CSVEEGGQETQYF
TRBJ1-1 TRBV7-2 - 14 - TGTGCCAGCAGCCCAGGCCGGTATAGTACTGAAGCTTTCTTT CASSPGRYSTEAFF
TRBJ2-3 TRBV6-2/TRBV6-3 TRBD2 14 few TGTGCCAGCGCAGGCGGGGGTAGGTCAGATACGCAGTATTTT CASAGGGRSDTQYF
TRBJ2-3 TRBV5-1 - 15 - TGCGCCAGCAGCTCGGAAGGGGGGTATACAGATACGCAGTATTTT CASSSEGGYTDTQYF
TRBJ2-7 TRBV28 - 15 few TGTGCCAGCAGTTTATGGTTGGGGAACTCCTACGAGCAGTACTTC CASSLWLGNSYEQYF
TRBJ2-1 TRBV9 - 15 few TGTGCCAGCAGCGTTGCCCCTCTCGGTCCCAATGAGCAGTTCTTC CASSVAPLGPNEQFF
TRBJ1-1 TRBV5-4 - 15 few TGTGCCAGCAGTCTCGCGGGGGCTCAGAACACTGAAGCTTTCTTT CASSLAGAQNTEAFF
TRBJ2-4 TRBV6-5 TRBD1 16 few TGTGCCAGCAGTACTTCCAGACAGGGGATTTTAAACATTCAGTACTTC CASSTSRQGILNIQYF
TRBJ2-5 TRBV27 TRBD1 15 few TGTGCCAGCAGTTATTTGGGACAGGGAAAAGAGACCCAGTACTTC CASSYLGQGKETQYF
TRBJ1-5 TRBV7-6 - 15 few TGTGCCAGCAGCTTAGACGCAGGGGCAGATCAGCCCCAGCATTTT CASSLDAGADQPQHF
TRBJ2-7 TRBV6-2/TRBV6-3 TRBD1 14 - TGTGCCAGCAGGGGACAGGGTGGGACCTACGAGCAGTACTTC CASRGQGGTYEQYF
TRBJ2-7 TRBV6-2/TRBV6-3 - 11 many TGTGCCAGCAGTTCCCACTACGAGCAGTACTTC CASSSHYEQYF
TRBJ2-7 TRBV6-1 TRBD1 14 few TGTGCCAGCCAGGACCCAGGGGGCTCCTACGAGCAGTACTTC CASQDPGGSYEQYF
TRBJ2-3 TRBV28 - 14 once TGTGCCAGCAGCCCCGGGCTCCCGGGAGATACGCAGTATTTT CASSPGLPGDTQYF
TRBJ2-3 TRBV11-2 TRBD2 14 - TGTGCCAGCAGCCCCATAGCGGGAGGGAGAAAAAAGTATTTT CASSPIAGGRKKYF
TRBJ2-7 TRBV20-1 TRBD2 15 - TGCAGTGCTAGCCCTACTAGCGGGAGTTGGTACGAGCAGTACTTC CSASPTSGSWYEQYF
TRBJ2-7 TRBV5-5 - 14 many TGTGCCAGCAGCTTGGATTCTAGCGCCTACGAGCAGTACTTC CASSLDSSAYEQYF
TRBJ2-5 TRBV6-1 TRBD2 14 - TGTGCCAGCACCTTAGCGGGAGTCGGGGAGACCCAGTACTTC CASTLAGVGETQYF
TRBJ2-1 TRBV6-2/TRBV6-3 TRBD1 15 few TGTGCCAGCAACCCGACAGGGAGCTCCTACAATGAGCAGTTCTTC CASNPTGSSYNEQFF
TRBJ2-5 TRBV18 TRBD2 14 - TGTGCCAGCTCACCACCGGGGACTAAGGGGACCCAGTACTTC CASSPPGTKGTQYF
TRBJ2-5 TRBV5-1 TRBD1 16 - TGCGCCAGCAGCTTGGGCTCAGGGGGTGGCCAAGAGACCCAGTACTTC CASSLGSGGGQETQYF
TRBJ1-1 TRBV9 - 15 many TGTGCCAGCAGCGCCACAGGCTCGTCCTCCACTGAAGCTTTCTTT CASSATGSSSTEAFF
TRBJ2-7 TRBV9 - 16 few TGTGCCAGCAGCGGGCGCCTGGACGGGGTAATCTACGAGCAGTACTTC CASSGRLDGVIYEQYF
TRBJ1-1 TRBV12-3/TRBV12-4 - 16 many TGTGCCAGCAGTGCCGCCAGGGGAAGGTTGTACACTGAAGCTTTCTTT CASSAARGRLYTEAFF
TRBJ1-2 TRBV5-1 TRBD1 15 few TGCGCCAGCAGCGCCCGGACAGGCTCAAACTATGGCTACACCTTC CASSARTGSNYGYTF
TRBJ2-5 TRBV5-1 TRBD1 16 - TGCGCCAGCAGCCCTGGCTTGTCCACAGGGGGGAAGACCCAGTACTTC CASSPGLSTGGKTQYF
TRBJ2-5 TRBV28 TRBD1 19 few TGTGCCAGCAGGCCGGGACAGGGAGAGATTCTGCGGGCACGAGAGACCCAGTACTTC CASRPGQGEILRARETQYF